This TCR beta chain came from a study of T cell responses to AZD1222 COVID-19 vaccine. Study results and limitations: Of the AZD1222 recipients, only five to seven were seropositive at baseline. The donor cohort was predominantly white British with a female majority, and clonal diversity may have been underestimated. No day 14 peak samples; only post-peak repertoires were characterized.

Trimming took off 1 base at V and 6 bases at J, with 12 bases between the two ends. CDR1 is LNHDA and CDR2 is SQIVND in the germline V gene (reference sequence). CDR3 size: 15 residues. As regards this clone: The target antigen is unknown.

Here immunoSEQ multiplex PCR was the method, and the copy in TCRdb shows in-frame clones only, minus some. Among under 75,000 clones listed, more than 85% were seen once. This receptor was obtained from an adult in good health. The sample was peripheral blood, taken on day 0 of AZD1222 vaccination. The V and J genes are TRBV19 and TRBJ1-4; D might be TRBD1 (5 bases). The CDR3 DNA reads as TGTGCCAGTAGTATAGGAGCCTGGGGCGATGAAAAACTGTTTTTT. As protein: CASSIGAWGDEKLFF.